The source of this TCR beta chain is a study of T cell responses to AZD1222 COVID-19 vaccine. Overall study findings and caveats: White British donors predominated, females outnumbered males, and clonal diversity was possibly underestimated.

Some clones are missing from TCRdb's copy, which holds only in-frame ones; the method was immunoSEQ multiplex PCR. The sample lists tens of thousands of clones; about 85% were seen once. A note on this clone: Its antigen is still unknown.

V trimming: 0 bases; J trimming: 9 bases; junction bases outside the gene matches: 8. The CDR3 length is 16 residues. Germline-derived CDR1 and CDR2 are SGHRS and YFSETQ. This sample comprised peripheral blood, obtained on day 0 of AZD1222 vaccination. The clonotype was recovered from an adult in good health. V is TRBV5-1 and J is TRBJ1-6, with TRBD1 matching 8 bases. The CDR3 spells CASSLGLTGAASPLHF. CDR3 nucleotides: TGCGCCAGCAGCTTGGGACTGACAGGGGCGGCTTCACCCCTCCACTTT.